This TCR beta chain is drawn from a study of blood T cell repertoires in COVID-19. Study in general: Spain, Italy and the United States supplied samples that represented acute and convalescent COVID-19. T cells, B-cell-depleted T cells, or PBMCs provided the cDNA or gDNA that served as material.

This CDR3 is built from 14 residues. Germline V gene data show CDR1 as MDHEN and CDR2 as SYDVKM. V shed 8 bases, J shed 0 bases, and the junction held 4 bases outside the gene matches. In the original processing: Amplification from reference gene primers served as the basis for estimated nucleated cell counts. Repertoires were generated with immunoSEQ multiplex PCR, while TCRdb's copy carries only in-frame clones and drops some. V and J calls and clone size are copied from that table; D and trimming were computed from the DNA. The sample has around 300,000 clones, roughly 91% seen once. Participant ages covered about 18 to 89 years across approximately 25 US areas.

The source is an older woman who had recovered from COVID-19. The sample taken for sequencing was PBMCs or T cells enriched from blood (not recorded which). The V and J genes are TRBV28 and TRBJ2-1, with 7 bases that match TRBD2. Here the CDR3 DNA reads TGTGCCAGCGGGCCTAGCGGCTCCTACAATGAGCAGTTCTTC. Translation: CASGPSGSYNEQFF.